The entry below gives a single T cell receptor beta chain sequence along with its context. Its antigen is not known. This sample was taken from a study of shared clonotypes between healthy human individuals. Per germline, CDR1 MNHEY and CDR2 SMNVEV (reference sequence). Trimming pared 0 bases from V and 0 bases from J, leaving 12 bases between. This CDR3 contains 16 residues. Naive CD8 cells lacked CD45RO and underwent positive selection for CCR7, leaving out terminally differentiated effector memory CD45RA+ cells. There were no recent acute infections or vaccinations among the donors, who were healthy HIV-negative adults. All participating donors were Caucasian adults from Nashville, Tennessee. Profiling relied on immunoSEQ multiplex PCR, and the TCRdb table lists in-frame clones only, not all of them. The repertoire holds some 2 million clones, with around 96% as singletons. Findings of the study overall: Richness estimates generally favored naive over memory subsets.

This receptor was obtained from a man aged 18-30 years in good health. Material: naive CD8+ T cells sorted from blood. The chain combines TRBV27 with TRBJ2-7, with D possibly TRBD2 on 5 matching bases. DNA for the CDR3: TGTGCCAGCAGTTTATCCCCCGGGGTTAGCTCCTACGAGCAGTACTTC. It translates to CASSLSPGVSSYEQYF.